This TCR beta chain was recovered during a study of cytomegalovirus exposure and HLA in healthy donors. With respect to this clone: As yet, its antigen is unknown.

Study findings and constraints: Among the sequence variants, a highly shared cluster was likely an artifact of sequencing. When analyzed later, a missense DCLRE1C variant was found to be linked to TCR beta V- and J-gene trimming.

The study ran its PCR with 60 Vbeta and 13 Jbeta primers. Profiling relied on immunoSEQ multiplex PCR, and the TCRdb table lists in-frame clones only, not all of them. The repertoire has some 210,000 clones, 85% to 90% of them found once; the top ten carry over 1%. Germline trimming cut 1 base from V and 2 bases from J; bases unmatched to any gene: 3. CDR1 and CDR2 from the germline V gene are SEHNR and FQNEAQ (reference sequence). The CDR3 length is 18 residues. J is TRBJ2-3 and V is TRBV7-9, with 16 positions matching TRBD2. The specimen was PBMCs. This receptor was taken from a man aged 25 to 40 in good health and CMV-seronegative. The CDR3 sequence: CASSLVGLAGGNTDTQYF. In DNA form, the CDR3 reads TGTGCCAGCAGCTTAGTGGGACTAGCGGGGGGGAACACAGATACGCAGTATTTT. The whole variable domain, remainder taken from reference TRBV7-9 and TRBJ2-3, is DTGVSQNPRHKITKRGQNVTFRCDPISEHNRLYWYRQTLGQGPEFLTYFQNEAQLEKSRLLSDRFSAERPKGSFSTLEIQRTEQGDSAMYLCASSLVGLAGGNTDTQYFGPGTRLTVL.